What follows is one T cell receptor (beta chain) and its context. Antigen unknown. The method was immunoSEQ multiplex PCR; TCRdb's version includes in-frame clones alone and lacks a portion of them. The sample shows tens of thousands of clones, around 90% of them seen only once. The sample comes from a study of T cells in localized non-small cell lung cancer. Study results and limitations: The highest T cell clonality was in uninvolved adjacent lung, above tumor. The study sequenced only one region of the tumor. As a result, intratumor heterogeneity could not be excluded and remains possible. Adjacent lung had a median roughly 60 of the 100 largest tumor clones. Patients showing higher blood T cell density tended to see longer overall survival.

This CDR3 comprises 16 residues. The receptor's source is a man aged 40-75 years with stage III lung adenocarcinoma. The chain joins TRBV21-1 to TRBJ2-7; TRBD1 reflects the table's D call only, with no check against the DNA. TRBV21-1 is listed as a pseudogene. This sample comprised peripheral blood mononuclear cells, obtained before any cancer treatment. This CDR3 is CASRKEVGGQDYEQYF. CDR3 sequence (DNA): TGTGCCAGCAGAAAAGAGGTAGGGGGCCAAGACTACGAGCAGTACTTC.